This T cell receptor (beta chain) was identified in a study of T-cell reconstitution after alpha-beta-depleted transplantation in children. Unique molecular identifiers were incorporated into the prepared TCRbeta library. TCRdb used MiXCR to reprocess the PCR reads, holding one entry per CDR3 protein. The sample holds hundreds of thousands of distinct CDR3 sequences, about an eighth seen once. This clonotype was seen a few times. The CDR3 length is 16 residues. The V end was cut by 1 base, the J end by 4 bases, with 16 bases between. Germline V gene sequence: CDR1 LGHNA, CDR2 YSLEER. This receptor was taken from a human donor who donated a stem cell graft to a child with Fanconi anemia. This chain connects TRBV4-3 to TRBJ1-2; D is possibly TRBD1 (5 bases). The specimen was PBMCs, collected from the stem cell graft. For the CDR3, the DNA is TGCGCCAGCAGCCAAGGCAGTGGGGGTCCCTTCTATGGCTACACCTTC. Its translation: CASSQGSGGPFYGYTF.